This T cell receptor beta chain is from a study of T cell responses to AZD1222 COVID-19 vaccine (TCRdb year 2021). Concerning the study at large: Because spike-specific TCR depth and breadth did not differ between the two schedules, AZD1222 recipients who got a second dose at roughly 4 weeks were pooled with those who got a second dose at roughly 12 weeks. A total of roughly 240 trial participants underwent TCR sequencing, of whom about 210 received two doses of AZD1222 and some 26 received two doses of the MenACWY control vaccine. Enrollment into the trials was organized by age into subgroups of 18-55, 56-69 and 70-plus years, and those subgroups contained about 160, 30 and 59 TCR-sequenced participants, respectively.

The CDR3 regions of human TCRbeta chains were analyzed by immunosequencing. The authors' pipeline ran thus. TCRs in the repertoires were compared against a reference library of SARS-CoV-2-specific TCRs that had been generated with the MIRA antigen-specificity platform. Breadth meant the fraction of unique TCRs that were SARS-CoV-2-associated, whereas depth meant the fraction of total T cells that were SARS-CoV-2-associated. Using the MIRA data, each spike-specific TCR was assigned both to the spike region to which the TCR was reactive and to a CD4 or CD8 class. Log10-transformed breadth and depth values were compared by one-way ANOVA with Sidak's multiple comparisons tests. Sourced from immuneACCESS, this table was stored by TCRdb with only in-frame sequences that have V and J called. A share of the clones is absent; for the studies checked, an unresolved V gene accounts for under half, and the remainder has no known explanation. D and trimming come from the DNA, and the V and J calls and clone size come from that table. The sample yields tens of thousands of clones; about 83% were counted once. The ten largest clones capture under 65% of the sample.

Taken from the germline V gene (reference sequence), the CDR1 and CDR2 loops are SEHNR and FQNEAQ. The V and J ends are trimmed by 4 bases and 5 bases, leaving 15 bases between them. Reading from cysteine to phenylalanine, the CDR3 counts 14 amino acids. Only the CDR3 DNA stays, 42 bases, in frame from base 1. Beyond this particular receptor, the publication reports: CD4 TCRs associated with the vaccine covered the entire spike protein, and the dominant responses were in regions 160-218 and 743-854. Nearly half of unique spike-specific TCRs reportedly recognized epitopes outside regions mutated in the B.1.351 and B.1.1.7 variants. Conclusions about previously exposed vaccinees are limited because only six or seven AZD1222 recipients were SARS-CoV-2 seropositive at baseline. A significant rise in spike-specific TCR breadth and depth was observed after two AZD1222 doses relative to day 0 and relative to MenACWY recipients. Most participants were white British and females outnumbered males, and the authors suggested that clonal diversity may have been underestimated. In the small 56-69-year group, the increase in depth fell short of significance, most likely because of low power. Because no day 14 peak-response samples were available, repertoires were characterized only after the peak T cell response.

This clone was detected many times. The antigen this receptor binds is unknown. No clone much larger than this one lies a single base away; base qualities are absent. The time point label here, explained by the study, means: baseline before first vaccination. Samples from vaccinated people were obtained from the UK trials COV001 and COV002, which included a single-blind randomized controlled phase 2/3 trial of AZD1222 (ChAdOx1 nCoV-19) in healthy adults. For TCRbeta chain sequencing, PBMC samples from trial participants were taken at day 0 and at day 28 after the second dose. This TCR was sampled from an adult in good health. Sequenced here: peripheral blood, sampled on day 0 of AZD1222 vaccination. The rearranged chain carries TRBV7-9 and TRBJ2-7; the D region possibly corresponds to TRBD1 (6 bases align). The CDR3 region has the sequence CASSYPDRWHEQYF. The bases are TGTGCCAGCAGCTATCCCGACAGGTGGCACGAGCAGTACTTC.